Below, 14 T cell receptor beta chains from the same sample are listed, as sequenced in a study of blood T cell repertoires in COVID-19. Sequencing used immunoSEQ multiplex PCR; TCRdb keeps in-frame clones, though not all of them. The data hold about 280,000 clones, with 85% to 90% observed a single time. Sequencing was carried out using peripheral blood. Source of these receptors: a human donor in a cohort sampled during active COVID-19.

V gene TRBV3-1 (or the pseudogene TRBV3-2) combines with J gene TRBJ2-5, with a possible D match to TRBD1 (5 bases). This CDR3 has 15 amino acids. With 5 bases removed from V and 2 bases from J, the gap between germline ends came to 15 bases. Germline lookup yields CDR1 LGHDT and CDR2 YNNKEL (reference sequence). The CDR3 region is CASSTDTSRQETQYF. The CDR3 DNA sequence: TGTGCCAGCAGCACGGACACGTCCCGGCAAGAGACCCAGTACTTC.

This clone has just one count. This chain connects TRBV10-1 to TRBJ2-3; possibly TRBD1 for D (6 bases). CDR3 length: 14 amino acids. The V gene's germline CDR1 is WNHNN and CDR2 SYGVQD (reference sequence). V gave up 6 bases and J gave up 1 base, with 11 bases separating them. The CDR3 reads CASRRTAGTDTQYF. CDR3 DNA: TGCGCCAGCAGAAGGACAGCGGGCACAGATACGCAGTATTTT.

The DNA of the CDR3 is TGTGCCAGCATTAAGACAGGGCGTTCAGATACGCAGTATTTT. Translated: CASIKTGRSDTQYF. V usage is TRBV2 and J usage is TRBJ2-3; 7 nucleotides agree with TRBD1. Losses at the gene ends were 7 bases for V and 4 bases for J; bases not matched to a gene: 8. The CDR3 runs 14 residues. Germline CDR1 and CDR2: SNHLY and FYNNEI.

The count of this clone is one. This chain uses TRBV3-1 (or the pseudogene TRBV3-2) with TRBJ2-5; the match to TRBD2 covers 10 bases. The CDR3 has 15 amino acids. The V and J ends lost 4 bases and 4 bases, in that order; junction bases with no gene match: 6. The V gene's germline CDR1 is LGHDT and CDR2 YNNKEL (reference sequence). As DNA, the CDR3 is TGTGCCAGCAGCCCTTTAGCGGGAGGTGGAGAGACCCAGTACTTC. This sequence encodes CASSPLAGGGETQYF.

The V gene is TRBV5-1, the J gene TRBJ1-2; 9 bases map to TRBD1. This CDR3 spans 14 amino acids. Looked up from germline, CDR1 is SGHRS and CDR2 is YFSETQ. V dropped 2 bases and J dropped 2; count of bases not matched to a gene: 1. The CDR3 sequence is CASSFGQGNYGYTF. CDR3 nucleotide sequence: TGCGCCAGCAGCTTTGGACAGGGGAACTATGGCTACACCTTC.

This chain links TRBV7-9 with TRBJ2-5; 7 bases agree with TRBD1. CDR3 length: 14 residues. Germline V gives CDR1 SEHNR, CDR2 FQNEAQ (reference sequence). J was trimmed by 1 base and V by 6 bases; bases with no gene match: 5. The CDR3, as DNA: TGTGCCAGCAGAGATGGGACAGTCCAAGAGACCCAGTACTTC. It translates to CASRDGTVQETQYF.

This chain links TRBV5-8 with TRBJ2-7, with D hard to call. This CDR3 is 15 amino acids long. V dropped 0 bases and J dropped 0 bases, with 10 bases sitting between them. Germline-derived CDR1 and CDR2 are SGHTS and YDEGEE. For the CDR3, the DNA is TGTGCCAGCAGCTTGGAGCCAGGCCTCTCCTACGAGCAGTACTTC. Its protein product is CASSLEPGLSYEQYF.

This clone was seen a single time. The chain couples TRBV12-3 or TRBV12-4 to TRBJ1-3; D is uncertain. The V and J ends lost 3 bases and 2 bases respectively, with 5 bases between them. CDR3 length equals 13 residues. The chain's CDR3 is CASSLSAGNTIYF. The CDR3 DNA follows: TGTGCCAGCAGTTTGTCCGCTGGAAACACCATATATTTT.

The rearrangement links TRBV14 to TRBJ2-7, with 9 nucleotides matching TRBD1. V was pared by 4 bases and J by 5 bases, with 3 bases of the junction left unmatched. The CDR3 sequence is 13 residues long. CDR1 is SGHDN, CDR2 FVKESK, per germline. As DNA, the CDR3 is TGTGCCAGCAGCCGGGACAGGGTTAACGAGCAGTACTTC. It translates to CASSRDRVNEQYF.

This chain connects TRBV29-1 to TRBJ1-2; 10 nucleotides line up with TRBD1. The junction had 4 bases not matched to a gene; V was cut back by 4 bases and J by 8 bases. CDR3 length: 12 amino acids. The V gene's germline CDR1 is SQVTM and CDR2 ANQGSEA. CDR3 sequence reads: CSVGQGARGYTF. The CDR3 nucleotides are TGCAGCGTTGGACAGGGGGCGCGAGGCTACACCTTC.

V is TRBV7-9 and J is TRBJ1-1, with D perhaps TRBD1 (5 bases). The CDR3 runs 16 residues. The V and J ends lost 8 bases and 4 bases respectively, with 23 bases between them. From germline, CDR1 is SEHNR and CDR2 FQNEAQ (reference sequence). Here the CDR3 DNA reads TGTGCCAGCCGGGACGACCTTAGCGGGGTCGGCACTGAAGCTTTCTTT. Its translation is CASRDDLSGVGTEAFF.

The rearrangement uses TRBV27 and TRBJ2-7; a possible D gene is TRBD2 (6 bases). Germline CDR1 MNHEY, CDR2 SMNVEV (reference sequence). Trimming took off 5 bases at V and 2 bases at J, with 16 bases between the two ends. There are 15 residues in the CDR3. The CDR3 nucleotides read TGTGCCAGCAGTCCCGGGACTTCGGGCACCTACGAGCAGTACTTC. This codes for CASSPGTSGTYEQYF.

The rearrangement links TRBV3-1 (or the pseudogene TRBV3-2) to TRBJ1-1; no clear D gene. The CDR3 covers 14 residues. Trimming left V 3 bases short and J 11 bases short, with 19 bases between. Germline loops: CDR1 LGHDT, CDR2 YNNKEL (reference sequence). CDR3 sequence: CASSQDDYSRMAFF. The CDR3 bases are TGTGCCAGCAGCCAGGATGACTATTCCCGGATGGCTTTCTTT.

The chain uses TRBV27 and TRBJ2-7, with 13 positions matching TRBD2. CDR1 is MNHEY, CDR2 SMNVEV, per germline (reference sequence). V lost 6 bases to trimming and J lost 7 bases; unmatched junction nucleotides: 9. The CDR3 runs to 15 residues. CDR3 bases: TGTGCCAGCAGATCAACTAGCGGGAGGGTCGGGGAGCAGTACTTC. It yields the protein CASRSTSGRVGEQYF.